This is a list of T cell receptor beta chains from one sample in a study of human T cells and chemical hapten exposure. TCRdb processed the RACE reads anew with MiXCR; each CDR3 protein has one entry. The sample consists of roughly 360,000 distinct CDR3 sequences, around 5% of them appearing once. The sequencing here drew on whole blood, taken in connection with sensitization to the hapten diphenylcyclopropenone (DPC). The receptors originated from a woman aged 45-60 years with alopecia areata. Some clones in this sample may be carry-over from other donors' samples. The CDR3 runs from the conserved cysteine through the conserved F or W. D genes are given only for firm matches. Clone size is given for some rows only: seen once, a few or many times, or a class if the clone is expanded.

j_call d_call v_call clone_size cdr3_aa cdr3_nt
TRBJ2-4 TRBD1 TRBV7-2 few CASSPSPGQGYIQYF TGTGCCAGCAGCCCATCTCCGGGACAGGGCTACATTCAGTACTTC
TRBJ2-3 TRBD2 TRBV7-9 many CASSLGSSGGTDTQYF TGTGCCAGCAGCTTGGGCTCTAGCGGAGGGACAGATACGCAGTATTTT
TRBJ2-3 NA TRBV10-3 many CAISEKAASSTDTQYF TGTGCCATCAGTGAGAAGGCAGCTTCTAGCACAGATACGCAGTATTTT
TRBJ1-6 NA TRBV20-1 NA CSARSRGALYNSPLHF TGCAGTGCTAGAAGTCGGGGTGCGCTCTATAATTCACCCCTCCACTTT
TRBJ1-1 NA TRBV12-3/TRBV12-4 many CASSFPGFNTEAFF TGTGCCAGCAGTTTCCCAGGATTTAACACTGAAGCTTTCTTT
TRBJ2-5 NA TRBV10-3 NA CAIRIDSNQETQYF TGTGCCATCCGGATAGACAGCAACCAAGAGACCCAGTACTTC
TRBJ2-5 NA TRBV6-4 many CASSKEEEEETQYF TGTGCCAGCAGTAAAGAGGAGGAGGAAGAGACCCAGTACTTC
TRBJ1-3 TRBD1 TRBV7-6 many CASSHSRGPGNTIYF TGTGCCAGCAGCCACTCCAGGGGGCCTGGAAACACCATATATTTT
TRBJ1-2 NA TRBV5-6 many CASSLVTTRYGYTF TGTGCCAGCAGCTTGGTGACAACTAGGTATGGCTACACCTTC
TRBJ1-4 NA TRBV25-1 many CASSEVPPGTLMGKLFF TGTGCCAGCAGTGAAGTTCCACCAGGGACTCTAATGGGGAAACTGTTTTTT
TRBJ1-2 TRBD1 TRBV29-1 many CSVVDRDLGYTF TGCAGCGTTGTTGACAGGGACCTTGGCTACACCTTC
TRBJ2-7 TRBD2 TRBV7-9 NA CASSLGLGNLAYEQYF TGTGCCAGCAGCTTGGGACTAGGGAACCTAGCCTACGAGCAGTACTTC
TRBJ1-1 NA TRBV20-1 many CSASHSPRTEAFF TGCAGTGCTAGCCACTCGCCGAGGACTGAAGCTTTCTTT
TRBJ2-7 TRBD2 TRBV11-2 many CASSLGTSGPYEQYF TGTGCCAGCAGCTTAGGGACTAGCGGTCCCTACGAGCAGTACTTC
TRBJ1-5 NA TRBV27 many CASRPGVSNQPQHF TGTGCCAGCAGACCGGGGGTTAGCAATCAGCCCCAGCATTTT
TRBJ2-1 TRBD1 TRBV5-5 few CASSVGQLSYNEQFF TGTGCCAGCAGCGTGGGACAGCTCTCCTACAATGAGCAGTTCTTC
TRBJ2-3 TRBD2 TRBV5-1 many CASSTGHAAGGDTQYF TGCGCCAGCAGCACCGGTCACGCGGCGGGGGGAGATACGCAGTATTTT
TRBJ2-2 NA TRBV6-5 NA CASSPGGGGTGELFF TGTGCCAGCTCCCCCGGGGGCGGGGGCACCGGGGAGCTGTTTTTT
TRBJ2-3 TRBD1 TRBV30 NA CAWPDRLTDTHYF TGTGCCTGGCCGGACAGGCTAACAGATACGCATTATTTT
TRBJ2-1 NA TRBV7-2 NA CASSPTPGTYNEQFF TGTGCCAGCAGCCCAACCCCTGGGACATACAATGAGCAGTTCTTC
TRBJ2-2 TRBD1 TRBV6-1 many CASVTGGHRTGELFF TGTGCCAGCGTAACAGGGGGCCATCGGACCGGGGAGCTGTTTTTT
TRBJ2-3 TRBD2 TRBV7-2 few CASSLRSHAGVRTDTQYF TGTGCCAGCAGCTTAAGATCACACGCGGGGGTTCGCACAGATACGCAGTATTTT
TRBJ1-2 NA TRBV6-2/TRBV6-3 few CASSYGHNGYTF TGTGCCAGCAGTTACGGTCACAATGGCTACACCTTC
TRBJ2-3 NA TRBV12-3/TRBV12-4 NA CASSPAGRKDTQYF TGTGCCAGCAGCCCGGCAGGGAGAAAGGATACGCAGTATTTT
TRBJ2-3 NA TRBV18 NA CASSSGFGGSTDTQYF TGTGCCAGCTCCTCGGGATTTGGGGGTAGCACAGATACGCAGTATTTT
TRBJ1-6 NA TRBV5-5 many CASSFTENSPLHF TGTGCCAGCAGCTTTACAGAAAATTCACCCCTCCACTTT
TRBJ1-6 NA TRBV12-3/TRBV12-4 NA CASSLWVNSPLHF TGTGCCAGCAGTTTATGGGTAAATTCACCCCTCCACTTT
TRBJ1-5 NA TRBV28 many CASSFPGSQPQHF TGTGCCAGCAGTTTCCCGGGGAGTCAGCCCCAGCATTTT
TRBJ2-3 NA TRBV14 NA CASSQAQYF TGTGCCAGCAGCCAAGCACAGTATTTT
TRBJ2-5 NA TRBV7-8 few CASSLAGRQETQYF TGTGCCAGCAGCTTAGCGGGTCGCCAAGAGACCCAGTACTTC
TRBJ2-7 NA TRBV9 few CASSPGPMSYEQYF TGTGCCAGCAGTCCGGGACCGATGTCCTACGAGCAGTACTTC
TRBJ2-1 NA TRBV29-1 many CSVEDPRDYNEQFF TGCAGCGTTGAAGATCCCAGGGATTACAATGAGCAGTTCTTC
TRBJ2-1 TRBD2 TRBV19 many CASSSLPGLAANEQFF TGTGCCAGTAGTTCCCTTCCGGGACTAGCGGCCAATGAGCAGTTCTTC
TRBJ2-1 NA TRBV10-2 NA CASSEGVGEQFF TGCGCCAGCAGTGAGGGAGTTGGGGAGCAGTTCTTC
TRBJ2-5 NA TRBV11-2 many CASSSVQETQYF TGTGCCAGCAGCTCCGTCCAAGAGACCCAGTACTTC
TRBJ2-7 NA TRBV9 many CASSVTSGDVPEQYF TGTGCCAGCAGCGTAACATCAGGGGACGTGCCCGAGCAGTACTTC
TRBJ2-3 NA TRBV6-6 many CASSYSKGMLADTQYF TGTGCCAGCAGTTACTCGAAGGGGATGCTCGCAGATACGCAGTATTTT
TRBJ2-5 TRBD2 TRBV7-2 many CASSRTSEQETQYF TGTGCCAGCAGCCGGACTAGCGAGCAAGAGACCCAGTACTTC
TRBJ2-5 TRBD1 TRBV28 many CASSLSGTASQETQYF TGTGCCAGCAGTTTATCGGGGACAGCGTCCCAAGAGACCCAGTACTTC
TRBJ1-2 NA TRBV29-1 NA CSARRTEDYGYTF TGCAGCGCCCGTCGGACAGAAGACTATGGCTACACCTTC
TRBJ2-3 NA TRBV12-3/TRBV12-4 NA CALNADTQYF TGTGCACTCAATGCAGATACGCAGTATTTT
TRBJ2-3 NA TRBV20-1 many CSAPGLLGEDTQYF TGCAGTGCCCCGGGACTCCTCGGGGAAGATACGCAGTATTTT
TRBJ1-6 TRBD1 TRBV5-1 few CASSVQGTGDNSPLHF TGCGCCAGCAGCGTACAAGGGACAGGTGATAATTCACCCCTCCACTTT
TRBJ2-5 NA TRBV12-3/TRBV12-4 NA CASSLAVGDTRRETQYF TGTGCCAGCAGTTTAGCGGTGGGGGACACGAGGCGGGAGACCCAGTACTTC
TRBJ1-1 TRBD1 TRBV6-5 NA CASSFIKGPQGDTEAFF TGTGCCAGCAGTTTTATTAAGGGCCCGCAGGGGGACACTGAAGCTTTCTTT